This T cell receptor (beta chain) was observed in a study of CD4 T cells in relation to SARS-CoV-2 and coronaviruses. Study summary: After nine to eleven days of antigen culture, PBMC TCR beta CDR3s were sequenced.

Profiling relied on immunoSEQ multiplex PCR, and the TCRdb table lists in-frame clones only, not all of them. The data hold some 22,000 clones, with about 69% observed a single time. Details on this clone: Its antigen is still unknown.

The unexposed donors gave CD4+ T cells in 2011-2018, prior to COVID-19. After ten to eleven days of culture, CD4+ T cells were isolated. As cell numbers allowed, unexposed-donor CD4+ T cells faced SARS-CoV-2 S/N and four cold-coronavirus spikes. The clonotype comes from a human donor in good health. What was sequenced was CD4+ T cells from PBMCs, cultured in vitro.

CDR3 in amino acids: CASSLFRFSTDTQYF. CDR3 sequence (DNA): TGCGCCAGCAGCTTGTTTAGGTTTAGCACAGATACGCAGTATTTT. The V call is TRBV5-1, the J call TRBJ2-3; D is undetermined. Germline-derived CDR1 and CDR2 are SGHRS and YFSETQ. V was trimmed by 1 base and J by 0 bases, leaving 9 bases between them. The CDR3 has 15 amino acids.